Listed below are T cell receptor beta chains from one sample, sequenced in a study of T cell responses to AZD1222 COVID-19 vaccine. Data came from immunoSEQ multiplex PCR; TCRdb stores just in-frame clones and leaves some out. The sample records roughly 87,000 clones, roughly 90% being singletons. Specimen: peripheral blood, collected 28 days after the second AZD1222 dose. Receptors were obtained from an adult who received the AZD1222 COVID-19 vaccine. The CDR3 runs from the conserved cysteine through the conserved F or W. The D gene is left open where the match is weak. Clone sizes are given selectively: once, few, many, or a class where the clone is expanded.

J gene: TRBJ1-2; clone size: -; D gene: -; V gene: TRBV3-1/TRBV3-2; CDR3 protein: CASRSQGNGYTF; CDR3 DNA: TGTGCCAGCAGATCCCAAGGCAATGGCTACACCTTC
J gene: TRBJ2-5; clone size: once; D gene: -; V gene: TRBV19; CDR3 protein: CASSIRQEETQYF; CDR3 DNA: TGTGCCAGTAGTATTCGACAGGAGGAGACCCAGTACTTC
J gene: TRBJ2-7; clone size: -; D gene: TRBD2; V gene: TRBV15; CDR3 protein: CATSRVRGSGRGYEQYF; CDR3 DNA: TGTGCCACCAGCAGAGTCCGGGGAAGCGGGAGAGGCTACGAGCAGTACTTC
J gene: TRBJ1-4; clone size: -; D gene: -; V gene: TRBV5-1; CDR3 protein: CASSSPGFNEKLFF; CDR3 DNA: TGCGCCAGCAGCTCTCCTGGCTTTAATGAAAAACTGTTTTTT
J gene: TRBJ1-4; clone size: -; D gene: -; V gene: TRBV4-1; CDR3 protein: CASSQETQEKLFF; CDR3 DNA: TGCGCCAGCAGCCAAGAAACACAGGAAAAACTGTTTTTT
J gene: TRBJ1-6; clone size: -; D gene: -; V gene: TRBV2; CDR3 protein: CASRGPIAVLHF; CDR3 DNA: TGTGCCAGCAGGGGGCCCATCGCTGTCCTCCACTTT
J gene: TRBJ1-1; clone size: -; D gene: TRBD1; V gene: TRBV6-1; CDR3 protein: CASSEVETGTQGTEAFF; CDR3 DNA: TGTGCCAGCAGTGAAGTGGAGACAGGGACTCAGGGCACTGAAGCTTTCTTT
J gene: TRBJ1-6; clone size: -; D gene: -; V gene: TRBV19; CDR3 protein: CASSPQAQESSPLHF; CDR3 DNA: TGTGCCAGTAGCCCCCAGGCCCAGGAGAGTTCACCCCTCCACTTT
J gene: TRBJ2-1; clone size: -; D gene: -; V gene: TRBV28; CDR3 protein: CASSSAAGPSSSYNEQFF; CDR3 DNA: TGTGCCAGCAGCTCCGCGGCGGGCCCATCCAGCTCCTACAATGAGCAGTTCTTC
J gene: TRBJ2-3; clone size: -; D gene: -; V gene: TRBV6-2/TRBV6-3; CDR3 protein: CASSRRADTQYF; CDR3 DNA: TGTGCCAGCAGCCGACGCGCAGATACGCAGTATTTT
J gene: TRBJ2-7; clone size: -; D gene: -; V gene: TRBV6-5; CDR3 protein: CASSTVGEQYF; CDR3 DNA: TGTGCCAGCAGTACAGTCGGGGAGCAGTACTTC
J gene: TRBJ2-1; clone size: -; D gene: TRBD2; V gene: TRBV9; CDR3 protein: CASSALGEREALKFF; CDR3 DNA: TGTGCCAGCAGCGCACTGGGGGAGCGGGAGGCTCTGAAGTTCTTC
J gene: TRBJ1-1; clone size: -; D gene: -; V gene: TRBV11-3; CDR3 protein: CASSFDGPNTEAFF; CDR3 DNA: TGTGCCAGCAGCTTTGACGGACCAAACACTGAAGCTTTCTTT
J gene: TRBJ1-1; clone size: -; D gene: -; V gene: TRBV7-8; CDR3 protein: CASSLLAGGATEAFF; CDR3 DNA: TGTGCCAGCAGCTTATTAGCGGGTGGGGCCACTGAAGCTTTCTTT
J gene: TRBJ1-5; clone size: once; D gene: -; V gene: TRBV24-1; CDR3 protein: CATSRRDSNQPQHF; CDR3 DNA: TGTGCCACCAGTAGGCGGGATAGCAATCAGCCCCAGCATTTT
J gene: TRBJ1-2; clone size: -; D gene: TRBD1; V gene: TRBV6-5; CDR3 protein: CASSLTSDRVYGYTF; CDR3 DNA: TGTGCCAGCAGTTTGACGTCCGACAGGGTATATGGCTACACCTTC
J gene: TRBJ1-1; clone size: -; D gene: -; V gene: TRBV29-1; CDR3 protein: CSVILLVQGRNTEAFF; CDR3 DNA: TGCAGCGTAATCCTACTCGTACAGGGACGGAACACTGAAGCTTTCTTT
J gene: TRBJ2-2; clone size: -; D gene: -; V gene: TRBV24-1; CDR3 protein: CATSEGLTGELFF; CDR3 DNA: TGTGCCACCAGTGAAGGTCTCACCGGGGAGCTGTTTTTT
J gene: TRBJ2-2; clone size: -; D gene: -; V gene: TRBV19; CDR3 protein: CASSRELPTGELFF; CDR3 DNA: TGTGCCAGTAGTAGGGAGCTCCCCACCGGGGAGCTGTTTTTT
J gene: TRBJ1-2; clone size: -; D gene: -; V gene: TRBV28; CDR3 protein: CASSLYSVGELNYGYTF; CDR3 DNA: TGTGCCAGCAGTTTATATAGCGTAGGGGAGCTGAACTATGGCTACACCTTC
J gene: TRBJ2-7; clone size: few; D gene: -; V gene: TRBV18; CDR3 protein: CASSPPVWDGAYEQYF; CDR3 DNA: TGTGCCAGCTCACCACCAGTTTGGGACGGTGCCTACGAGCAGTACTTC
J gene: TRBJ2-1; clone size: few; D gene: -; V gene: TRBV7-9; CDR3 protein: CASSHKVLFPYNEQFF; CDR3 DNA: TGTGCCAGCAGCCATAAGGTCCTCTTCCCTTACAATGAGCAGTTCTTC
J gene: TRBJ1-5; clone size: -; D gene: -; V gene: TRBV6-5; CDR3 protein: CASSYSKGGPDQHF; CDR3 DNA: TGTGCCAGCAGTTACTCGAAGGGGGGGCCCGATCAGCATTTT
J gene: TRBJ2-1; clone size: -; D gene: TRBD2; V gene: TRBV7-2; CDR3 protein: CASSLEVTSGRGSYNEQFF; CDR3 DNA: TGTGCCAGCAGCTTAGAGGTGACTAGCGGGAGGGGCTCCTACAATGAGCAGTTCTTC
J gene: TRBJ1-4; clone size: -; D gene: -; V gene: TRBV18; CDR3 protein: CASSPPSTRGEKLFF; CDR3 DNA: TGTGCCAGCTCACCGCCATCGACCCGTGGCGAAAAACTGTTTTTT
J gene: TRBJ2-1; clone size: -; D gene: TRBD2; V gene: TRBV14; CDR3 protein: CASSLEREFYYNEQFF; CDR3 DNA: TGTGCCAGCAGCCTAGAGCGGGAGTTCTACTACAATGAGCAGTTCTTC
J gene: TRBJ2-6; clone size: -; D gene: TRBD1; V gene: TRBV19; CDR3 protein: CASSDRAGANVLTF; CDR3 DNA: TGTGCCAGTAGTGACAGGGCTGGGGCCAACGTCCTGACTTTC
J gene: TRBJ1-1; clone size: -; D gene: TRBD1; V gene: TRBV5-1; CDR3 protein: CASSPGQGDPQNTEAFF; CDR3 DNA: TGCGCCAGCAGCCCTGGACAGGGGGACCCCCAGAACACTGAAGCTTTCTTT
J gene: TRBJ1-1; clone size: -; D gene: -; V gene: TRBV19; CDR3 protein: CASRPGTSNTEAFF; CDR3 DNA: TGTGCCAGTAGGCCAGGGACGTCGAACACTGAAGCTTTCTTT
J gene: TRBJ2-4; clone size: -; D gene: TRBD1; V gene: TRBV28; CDR3 protein: CASSFPDRLAKNIQYF; CDR3 DNA: TGTGCCAGCAGTTTTCCGGACAGGCTAGCCAAAAACATTCAGTACTTC
J gene: TRBJ2-7; clone size: few; D gene: -; V gene: TRBV4-1; CDR3 protein: CASSQAPGFYEQYF; CDR3 DNA: TGCGCCAGCAGCCAAGCCCCGGGCTTCTACGAGCAGTACTTC
J gene: TRBJ1-1; clone size: -; D gene: -; V gene: TRBV7-9; CDR3 protein: CASTISGLNTEAFF; CDR3 DNA: TGTGCCAGCACCATATCGGGGTTGAACACTGAAGCTTTCTTT